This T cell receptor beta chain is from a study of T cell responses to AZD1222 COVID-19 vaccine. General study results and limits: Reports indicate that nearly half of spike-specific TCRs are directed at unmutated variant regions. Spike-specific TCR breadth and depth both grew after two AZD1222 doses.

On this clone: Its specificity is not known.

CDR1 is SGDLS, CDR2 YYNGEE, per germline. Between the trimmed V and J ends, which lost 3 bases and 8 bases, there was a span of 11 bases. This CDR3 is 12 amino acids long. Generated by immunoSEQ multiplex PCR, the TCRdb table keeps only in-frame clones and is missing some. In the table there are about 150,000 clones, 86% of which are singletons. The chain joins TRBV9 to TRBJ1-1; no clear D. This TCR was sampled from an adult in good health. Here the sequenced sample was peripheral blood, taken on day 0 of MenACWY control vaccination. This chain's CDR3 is CASSGDTSEAFF. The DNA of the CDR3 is TGTGCCAGCAGCGGCGACACTTCGGAAGCTTTCTTT.